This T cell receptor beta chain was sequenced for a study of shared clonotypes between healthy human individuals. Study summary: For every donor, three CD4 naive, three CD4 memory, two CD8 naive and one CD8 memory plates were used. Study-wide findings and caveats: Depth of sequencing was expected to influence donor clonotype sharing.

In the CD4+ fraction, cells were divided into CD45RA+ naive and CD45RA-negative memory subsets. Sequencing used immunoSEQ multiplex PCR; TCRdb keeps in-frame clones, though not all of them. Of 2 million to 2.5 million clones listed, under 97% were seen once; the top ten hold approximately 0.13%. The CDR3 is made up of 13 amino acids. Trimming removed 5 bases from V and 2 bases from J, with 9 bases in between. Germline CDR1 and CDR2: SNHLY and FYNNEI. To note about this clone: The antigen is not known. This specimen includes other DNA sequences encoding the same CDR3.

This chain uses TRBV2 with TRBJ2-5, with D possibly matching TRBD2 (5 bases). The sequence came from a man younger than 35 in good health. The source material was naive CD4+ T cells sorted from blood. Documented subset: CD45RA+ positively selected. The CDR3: CASSLARQETQYF. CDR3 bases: TGTGCCAGCAGTTTAGCGAGACAAGAGACCCAGTACTTC.